Below are 23 T cell receptor beta chains sequenced from a single sample in a study of molecular identifiers for immune sequencing clone quantification. Each CDR3 protein gets one entry after TCRdb re-called the PCR reads with MiXCR. Of some 580,000 distinct CDR3 sequences listed, about 25% are singletons. Sequences were obtained from naive CD8+ T cells from blood, with Jurkat cell RNA spiked in. Regarding subset: FACS-sorted CD8+CD4-CCR7+CD45RA+ naive T cells. These TCRs come from a human donor in good health. Some libraries in this study had Jurkat cell RNA spiked in.

This clonotype appeared a few times. The V gene is TRBV24-1, the J gene TRBJ1-5; 9 bases align to TRBD1. The CDR3 covers 15 residues. The V gene's germline CDR1 is KGHDR and CDR2 SFDVKD. J gave up 3 bases and V 6 bases, and 5 bases lay outside the gene matches. The CDR3 protein is CATSPTGGFNQPQHF. The CDR3 region has the DNA TGTGCCACCAGTCCGACAGGGGGTTTCAATCAGCCCCAGCATTTT.

The V call is TRBV13, the J call TRBJ1-6, with TRBD1 identical over 7 bases. Germline values: CDR1 PRHDT, CDR2 FYEKMQ (reference sequence). J was trimmed by 10 bases and V by 1 base; bases with no gene match: 7. There are 15 residues in the CDR3. The CDR3 nucleotides read TGTGCCAGCAGCTTAGAGAGGGGGCGCGGATCACCCCTCCACTTT. Amino acids: CASSLERGRGSPLHF.

This clonotype came up many times. The rearrangement links TRBV4-3 to TRBJ2-7; D is ambiguous. V was cut by 0 bases and J by 3 bases, with 12 bases left in between. CDR3 size: 15 residues. Germline V gives CDR1 LGHNA, CDR2 YSLEER. The CDR3 sequence is CASSQDWARSYEQYF. CDR3 in DNA: TGCGCCAGCAGCCAAGATTGGGCTAGGAGCTACGAGCAGTACTTC.

Note on this clonotype: A much larger clone differs by one base, so this may be a read error. The J gene is TRBJ1-2, the V gene TRBV14; D is undetermined. V was pared by 1 base and J by 5 bases, with 8 bases between. Germline V gene sequence: CDR1 SGHDN, CDR2 FVKESK. This CDR3 is 13 amino acids long. As DNA, the CDR3 is TGTGCCAGCAGCCAAGTGCCTTGGTATGGCTACACCTTC. It codes for CASSQVPWYGYTF.

The chain has TRBV20-1 and TRBJ1-6; D is uncertain. The V end lost 1 base, the J end lost 9 bases, and 16 bases lay between the germline ends. The CDR3 is made up of 15 amino acids. The germline V gene has CDR1 DFQATT and CDR2 SNEGSKA (reference sequence). The CDR3 DNA is TGCAGTGCTAGAGCGAGAGGAGGAAGAGGTTCACCCCTCCACTTT. It yields the protein CSARARGGRGSPLHF.

This clonotype was found once. The chain employs TRBV7-9 and TRBJ2-7, with D perhaps TRBD1 (7 bases). The V gene lost 1 base and the J gene lost 1 base, with 14 bases spanning the gap. This CDR3 spans 16 amino acids. Germline CDR1 SEHNR, CDR2 FQNEAQ (reference sequence). The CDR3 DNA sequence: TGTGCCAGCAGCTTAGGGAGGGGACAGCTTTCCTACGAGCAGTACTTC. It is translated as CASSLGRGQLSYEQYF.

Turning to this clonotype: The junction and the germline gene differ at one end; a read error may be behind it. The chain recombines TRBV27 with TRBJ2-3; TRBD2 agrees at 8 bases. Germline CDR1 reads MNHEY; CDR2 reads SMNVEV (reference sequence). The CDR3 has 15 residues. The CDR3 spells CASSLKRGRTGTQYF. In DNA, the CDR3 is TGTGCCAGCAGTCTCAAGCGGGGGCGCACAGGTACGCAGTACTTT.

This clonotype was detected ten times or more. The gene calls are TRBV29-1 and TRBJ2-7; D possibly corresponds to TRBD2 (5 bases). Germline loops: CDR1 SQVTM, CDR2 ANQGSEA. With 0 bases removed from V and 0 bases from J, the gap between germline ends came to 9 bases. The CDR3 runs 14 residues. CDR3 region: CSVEDGGSSYEQYF. The CDR3 bases are TGCAGCGTTGAAGACGGAGGTAGCTCCTACGAGCAGTACTTC.

This clonotype was seen only a few times. The V and J genes are TRBV2 and TRBJ2-1, with D perhaps matching TRBD2 (6 bases). Germline values: CDR1 SNHLY, CDR2 FYNNEI. The CDR3 consists of 16 residues. Trimming cost V 8 bases and J 2 bases, with 19 bases left between them. CDR3 bases: TGTGCCAGCGCCCTGCCGGGTCTAGCGACCTACAATGAGCAGTTCTTC. Amino acids: CASALPGLATYNEQFF.

This rearrangement joins TRBV4-1 to TRBJ2-7, with 11 bases fitting TRBD2. Germline V lookup: CDR1 MGHRA, CDR2 YSYEKL. The J segment lost 2 bases and the V segment lost 3 bases, leaving 3 bases of the junction unmatched. The CDR3 spans 15 residues. CDR3 region: CASSHDSGRAYEQYF. DNA of the CDR3: TGCGCCAGCAGCCATGATAGCGGGAGGGCCTACGAGCAGTACTTC.

This clonotype showed up many times. V usage is TRBV19 and J usage is TRBJ2-4; D is ambiguous. The V gene's germline CDR1 is LNHDA and CDR2 SQIVND (reference sequence). This CDR3 spans 13 amino acids. Trimming pared 3 bases from V and 9 bases from J, leaving 12 bases between. CDR3 protein: CASSMGLLSIQYF. The CDR3 nucleotides are TGTGCCAGTAGTATGGGTCTGTTGAGCATTCAGTACTTC.

The sample holds a few counts of this clonotype. V gene TRBV21-1 combines with J gene TRBJ2-1; the table assigns TRBD1, which was not confirmed against the DNA. TRBV21-1 is a documented pseudogene. There are 14 residues in the CDR3. CDR3 sequence reads: CASSSRDANNEQFF. The CDR3 region has the DNA TGTGCCAGCAGCTCCCGGGACGCTAACAATGAGCAGTTCTTC.

This clonotype has at least ten counts. The CDR3 region has the DNA TGCAGTGCTAGGGTGCTAGCTTCCTACGAGCAGTACTTC. It specifies CSARVLASYEQYF. This chain joins TRBV20-1 and TRBJ2-7; D might be TRBD2 (5 bases). Trimming took off 3 bases at V and 1 base at J, with 10 bases between the two ends. Germline-derived CDR1 and CDR2 are DFQATT and SNEGSKA (reference sequence). The CDR3 is 13 amino acids.

This clonotype was recorded a few times. The chain joins TRBV29-1 to TRBJ2-7, with D perhaps assigned TRBD1 or TRBD2 (5 bases each). Deletions cut 6 bases from V and 3 bases from J, with 15 bases between. The length of the CDR3 is 13 residues. In germline, CDR1 is SQVTM, CDR2 ANQGSEA. CDR3 sequence: CSVARGAIYEQYF. In nucleotides, the CDR3 is TGCAGCGTAGCCAGAGGGGCGATCTACGAGCAGTACTTC.

This clonotype was seen a handful of times. This sequence joins TRBV19 and TRBJ1-5, with D tentatively TRBD1 (6 bases). CDR1 LNHDA and CDR2 SQIVND come from the germline V gene (reference sequence). The CDR3 is made up of 16 amino acids. V was shortened by 6 bases and J by 4 bases, with 19 bases between the two germline ends. This chain's CDR3 is CASSPGVRGFNQPQHF. The CDR3 nucleotides are TGTGCCAGTAGCCCAGGGGTGCGGGGGTTTAATCAGCCCCAGCATTTT.

This chain uses TRBV5-6 with TRBJ1-1, with TRBD1 identical over 9 bases. Germline-derived CDR1 and CDR2 are SGHDT and YYEEEE. This CDR3 spans 17 amino acids. With 4 bases clipped from V and 0 bases from J, the junction kept 10 bases outside the gene matches. The CDR3 region is CASSTGGTGTLNTEAFF. The CDR3 region has the DNA TGTGCCAGCAGCACGGGAGGGACAGGGACCCTGAACACTGAAGCTTTCTTT.

With respect to this clonotype: It may be a read error: a sequence one base away is much more abundant. V gene TRBV19 combines with J gene TRBJ1-5, with unresolved D. The CDR3 covers 12 residues. Per the germline V gene, CDR1 is LNHDA and CDR2 is SQIVND (reference sequence). Trimming shortened V by 9 bases and J by 2 bases, and 8 bases separated the two germline ends. CDR3 nucleotides: TGTGCCAGCAGGTATGGCAATCAGCCCCAGCATTTT. This encodes CASRYGNQPQHF.

Notes on this clonotype: With a much larger clone just one base away, this may be a read error. The chain has TRBV12-3 or TRBV12-4 and TRBJ2-3, with no clear D. This CDR3 is built from 15 residues. This chain's CDR3 is CVSSLLVASTDTQYF. The CDR3 nucleotides read TGTGTCAGCAGTTTATTAGTGGCTAGCACAGATACGCAGTATTTT.

This clonotype was observed many times. V gene TRBV28 combines with J gene TRBJ2-5, with D uncertain. The germline CDR1 and CDR2 sequences are MDHEN and SYDVKM. This CDR3 comprises 13 residues. V lost 5 bases to trimming and J lost 1 base, with 8 bases between them. In nucleotides, the CDR3 is TGTGCCAGCAGTCCAGTAGGCCAAGAGACCCAGTACTTC. Encoded protein: CASSPVGQETQYF.

On this clonotype: A much bigger clone sits one base away, suggesting this may be a read error. The chain combines TRBV20-1 with TRBJ2-7; 8 positions agree with TRBD1. CDR1 and CDR2 from the germline V gene are DFQATT and SNEGSKA (reference sequence). Unmatched junction bases numbered 14, after V lost 0 bases and J lost 4 bases. This CDR3 contains 17 residues. CDR3 coding DNA: TGCAGTGCTAGAGATCTGTACCCCCGGGACAGGTCTTACGAGCAGTACTTC. It is translated as CSARDLYPRDRSYEQYF.

This clonotype was detected many times. The chain carries TRBV2 and TRBJ2-7; D may correspond to TRBD1 or TRBD2 (5 bases each). The germline CDR1 and CDR2 sequences are SNHLY and FYNNEI. This CDR3 comprises 12 residues. The V gene lost 6 bases and the J gene lost 7 bases, with 13 bases spanning the gap. The chain's CDR3 is CASSTGAPEQYF. For the CDR3, the DNA is TGTGCCAGCAGCACCGGGGCCCCTGAGCAGTACTTC.

This clonotype was observed many times. The V and J genes are TRBV6-2 or TRBV6-3 and TRBJ1-1; D not certain. The CDR3 totals 12 residues. The V gene lost 3 bases and the J gene lost 3 bases, with 5 bases spanning the gap. Germline loops: CDR1 MNHEY, CDR2 SVGEGT. CDR3 nucleotide sequence: TGTGCCAGCAGTTATTGGGACACTGAAGCTTTCTTT. Encoded protein: CASSYWDTEAFF.

This clonotype was found a few times. The rearrangement joins TRBV13 to TRBJ2-7, with a possible D match to TRBD1 (5 bases). From germline, CDR1 is PRHDT and CDR2 FYEKMQ (reference sequence). The CDR3 is 15 amino acids. V dropped 4 bases and J dropped 6 bases, with 19 bases sitting between them. This chain's CDR3 is CASSSPGSGSPEQYF. In DNA form, the CDR3 reads TGTGCCAGCAGCTCCCCCGGGTCAGGGTCGCCCGAGCAGTACTTC.